One and the same sample provided the 11 T cell receptor beta chains below, sequenced in a study of blood T cell repertoires in COVID-19 (dated by TCRdb to 2018 to 2020). The library came from the immunoSEQ multiplex PCR assay. This is the immuneACCESS table as TCRdb keeps it, with only in-frame sequences that have V and J called. A part of the clones is gone; compared with another copy, unresolved V genes explain less than half, and the rest is unexplained. The sample data list tens of thousands of clones, and just over 85% of these were observed just once. The top ten clonotypes cover under 6% of the sample. The specimen was peripheral blood. The receptors derive from a human donor in a cohort sampled during active COVID-19.

V and J are TRBV6-6 and TRBJ2-3; tentative D call: TRBD2 (6 bases). The V end was cut by 2 bases, the J end by 2 bases, with 11 bases between. The length of the CDR3 is 15 residues. Germline CDR1 and CDR2: MNHNY and SVGAGI (reference sequence). The CDR3 sequence is CASSYTASATDTQYF. The CDR3 DNA reads TGTGCCAGCAGTTACACGGCTAGCGCCACAGATACGCAGTATTTT.

The chain uses TRBV5-5 and TRBJ1-5; the D gene is possibly TRBD1 (5 bases). CDR1 is SGHKS and CDR2 is YYEKEE in the germline V gene (reference sequence). The CDR3 runs 14 residues. The V end lost 4 bases, the J end lost 3 bases, and 11 bases lay between the germline ends. The CDR3 region is CASSPDTNNQPQHF. CDR3 nucleotides: TGTGCCAGCAGCCCGGACACAAACAATCAGCCCCAGCATTTT.

The CDR3 region is CASSGPGQGVNEQYF. CDR3 in DNA: TGTGCCAGCAGTGGTCCGGGACAGGGGGTCAACGAGCAGTACTTC. The genes are TRBV28 and TRBJ2-7; 11 bases line up with TRBD1. This CDR3 comprises 15 residues. The V gene end was trimmed by 5 bases and the J gene end by 5 bases; junction bases not matched to a gene: 8. Per the germline V gene, CDR1 is MDHEN and CDR2 is SYDVKM.

The gene calls are TRBV28 and TRBJ1-2, with unresolved D. The CDR3 spans 14 residues. Germline CDR1 reads MDHEN; CDR2 reads SYDVKM. The V gene lost 3 bases and the J gene lost 2 bases, with 10 bases spanning the gap. CDR3 amino acids: CASSLTAGNYGYTF. DNA for the CDR3: TGTGCCAGCAGTTTGACGGCAGGCAACTATGGCTACACCTTC.

This chain joins TRBV4-1 and TRBJ2-2, with 10 bases identical to TRBD2. This CDR3 has 14 amino acids. The germline gives CDR1 MGHRA, CDR2 YSYEKL. V lost 2 bases and J lost 9; bases outside the gene matches: 3. CDR3 amino acids: CASSQSGRARELFF. DNA of the CDR3: TGCGCCAGCAGCCAAAGCGGGAGGGCCCGGGAGCTGTTTTTT.

The chain joins TRBV15 to TRBJ1-1, with a tentative D call TRBD1 (6 bases). CDR1 LNHNV and CDR2 YYDKDF come from the germline V gene (reference sequence). This CDR3 region has 14 residues. The V end lost 3 bases, the J end lost 0 bases, and 8 bases lay between the germline ends. CDR3 amino acids: CATSRDSLNTEAFF. The CDR3, as DNA: TGTGCCACCAGCAGGGACAGCTTGAACACTGAAGCTTTCTTT.

The V and J genes are TRBV3-1 (or the pseudogene TRBV3-2) and TRBJ1-1; D gene uncertain. The V end was cut by 2 bases, the J end by 10 bases, with 11 bases between. From germline, CDR1 is LGHDT and CDR2 YNNKEL (reference sequence). This CDR3 is built from 12 residues. For the CDR3, the DNA is TGTGCCAGCAGCCAACGGGGTCTTGGAGCTTTCTTT. Its protein product is CASSQRGLGAFF.

The rearrangement uses TRBV6-5 and TRBJ2-2, with 7 bases identical to TRBD1. The CDR3 runs to 15 residues. V trimming: 7 bases; J trimming: 2 bases; junction bases outside the gene matches: 7. Germline loops: CDR1 MNHEY, CDR2 SVGAGI. The DNA of the CDR3 is TGTGCCAGCATCGCCGGGACAGCTAACACCGGGGAGCTGTTTTTT. It translates to CASIAGTANTGELFF.

The chain carries TRBV5-1 and TRBJ2-1; 8 nucleotides align to TRBD2. The CDR3 loop spans 15 amino acids. From germline, CDR1 is SGHRS and CDR2 YFSETQ. V lost 2 bases to trimming and J lost 2 bases; unmatched junction nucleotides: 3. The CDR3 protein is CASSFGGGTYNEQFF. For the CDR3, the DNA is TGCGCCAGCAGCTTTGGCGGGGGGACCTACAATGAGCAGTTCTTC.

The chain joins TRBV5-4 to TRBJ1-2; no clear D gene. This CDR3 is 14 amino acids long. Trimming shortened V by 0 bases and J by 5 bases, and 11 bases separated the two germline ends. Germline CDR1 is SGHNT and CDR2 is YYREEE (reference sequence). The CDR3 spells CASSLEPGSYGYTF. The DNA of the CDR3 is TGTGCCAGCAGCTTGGAACCGGGATCATATGGCTACACCTTC.

The chain's CDR3 is CASSYTGDPSGNTIYF. The CDR3 region has the DNA TGTGCCAGCAGTTATACCGGTGATCCTTCTGGAAACACCATATATTTT. This chain joins TRBV6-6 and TRBJ1-3; D is unclear. V lost 3 bases and J lost 1, with 13 bases in between. The CDR3 is made up of 16 amino acids. Per the germline V gene, CDR1 is MNHNY and CDR2 is SVGAGI (reference sequence).